Following are 21 T cell receptor beta chains from one sample sequenced in a study of human T cells and chemical hapten exposure. One entry per CDR3 protein, called by TCRdb with MiXCR from the RACE reads. The sample holds approximately 320,000 distinct CDR3 sequences, approximately 5.8% seen once. Time point defined: pre-sensitization, week 0. This sample's treatment: therapeutic diphenylcyclopropenone sensitization with weekly scalp DPC. The sample in question was whole blood, obtained in connection with sensitization to the hapten diphenylcyclopropenone (DPC). All receptors come from a woman between 18 and 29 years old with alopecia areata. Some clones in this sample may be carry-over from other donors' samples.

The CDR3 nucleotides are TGCAGTGCTAGCGGGGGGGCCGACGAGCAGTACTTC. Amino acid sequence: CSASGGADEQYF. The rearrangement uses TRBV20-1 and TRBJ2-7; 8 positions match TRBD2. CDR1 is DFQATT, CDR2 SNEGSKA, per germline (reference sequence). V lost 3 bases to trimming and J lost 5 bases; unmatched junction nucleotides: 3. The CDR3 has 12 residues.

This chain uses TRBV5-1 with TRBJ1-1; D ambiguous. V lost 4 bases and J 4 bases, leaving 17 bases between the germline ends. Germline CDR1 and CDR2: SGHRS and YFSETQ. The CDR3 sequence is 15 residues long. The CDR3: CASSRAETRGTEAFF. Here the CDR3 DNA reads TGCGCCAGCAGCAGGGCGGAGACTCGGGGCACTGAAGCTTTCTTT.

This clonotype was found a few times. The rearrangement links TRBV12-3 or TRBV12-4 to TRBJ2-3, with 7 bases that match TRBD2. This CDR3 spans 14 amino acids. V was clipped by 6 bases and J by 2 bases; unmatched bases: 5. The CDR3 sequence is CASRATSPTDTQYF. CDR3 DNA: TGTGCCAGCAGAGCGACTAGCCCCACAGATACGCAGTATTTT.

The sample holds many counts of this clonotype. The chain carries TRBV7-9 and TRBJ2-7; TRBD2 agrees at 13 bases. Germline assignment: CDR1 SEHNR and CDR2 FQNEAQ (reference sequence). The CDR3 totals 15 residues. The J segment lost 2 bases and the V segment lost 6 bases, leaving 4 bases of the junction unmatched. The CDR3 here is CASSRGTSGAYEQYF. Written as DNA, the CDR3 is TGTGCCAGCAGTAGGGGGACTAGCGGGGCCTACGAGCAGTACTTC.

This clonotype came up many times. The CDR3 sequence: CASSQRGRGDDNSPLHF. The CDR3 DNA follows: TGCGCCAGCAGCCAGAGGGGCAGGGGAGACGATAATTCACCCCTCCACTTT. The chain carries TRBV4-1 and TRBJ1-6; TRBD1 might be the D (6 bases). The ends were cut back, 3 bases at V and 5 bases at J, with 17 bases in the middle. Germline V gene data show CDR1 as MGHRA and CDR2 as YSYEKL. This CDR3 has 17 residues.

This clonotype appeared a few times. This chain joins TRBV7-2 and TRBJ2-5; a weak D match, TRBD1 (6 bases). CDR3 length: 15 residues. CDR1 and CDR2 (germline): SGHTA, FQGNSA. With 2 bases removed from V and 1 base from J, the gap between germline ends came to 11 bases. The CDR3 bases are TGTGCCAGCAGCTTATGGGGGCAGGGCCAAGAGACCCAGTACTTC. The encoded protein is CASSLWGQGQETQYF.

The sample holds many counts of this clonotype. V gene TRBV6-5 combines with J gene TRBJ2-3; 9 nucleotides line up with TRBD1. CDR3 size: 15 residues. Germline values: CDR1 MNHEY, CDR2 SVGAGI. The ends lost 7 bases at V and 1 base at J; junction bases unmatched: 6. CDR3 nucleotides: TGTGCCAGCACCTTACAGGGGGCCGGCACAGATACGCAGTATTTT. Encoded protein: CASTLQGAGTDTQYF.

This clonotype was detected many times. V gene TRBV19 combines with J gene TRBJ1-2; 9 nucleotides align to TRBD1. The CDR3 totals 19 residues. After removal of 7 bases from V and 3 bases from J, the junction contained 21 bases not matched to a gene. Germline CDR1 LNHDA, CDR2 SQIVND (reference sequence). The CDR3 DNA follows: TGTGCCAGTATCCCAACATTGGGGACAGGGCCTTGGAATGACTATGGCTACACCTTC. Translation: CASIPTLGTGPWNDYGYTF.

This clonotype came up many times. This chain connects TRBV20-1 to TRBJ2-1; 8 nucleotides match TRBD1. The CDR3 runs 16 residues. Germline V gene lookup returns CDR1 DFQATT and CDR2 SNEGSKA (reference sequence). The V gene end was trimmed by 0 bases and the J gene end by 8 bases; junction bases not matched to a gene: 12. This CDR3 reads CSARDFDRGMRDEQFF. The CDR3 DNA follows: TGCAGTGCTAGAGACTTCGACAGGGGAATGAGGGATGAGCAGTTCTTC.

The genes are TRBV7-9 and TRBJ2-3; a weak D match, TRBD1 (5 bases). Trimming took 4 bases from V and 2 from J, leaving 10 bases between them. The CDR3 contains 14 residues. Germline CDR1 and CDR2: SEHNR and FQNEAQ (reference sequence). DNA for the CDR3: TGTGCCAGCAGCTCGACAGCTTCCACAGATACGCAGTATTTT. It encodes CASSSTASTDTQYF.

The chain joins TRBV6-5 to TRBJ2-7; D is undetermined. With 2 bases removed from V and 2 bases from J, the gap between germline ends came to 13 bases. The germline CDR1 and CDR2 sequences are MNHEY and SVGAGI. The CDR3 is made up of 15 amino acids. CDR3 region: CASSYEPASAYEQYF. CDR3 DNA sequence: TGTGCCAGCAGTTACGAGCCGGCGAGCGCCTACGAGCAGTACTTC.

The CDR3 sequence: CASSYDQGGTEAFF. Written as DNA, the CDR3 is TGTGCCAGCAGTTACGATCAGGGCGGGACTGAAGCTTTCTTT. The chain links TRBV6-6 to TRBJ1-1; D may be TRBD1 (5 bases). V was shortened by 2 bases and J by 5 bases, with 12 bases between the two germline ends. The CDR3 runs 14 residues. Germline V gives CDR1 MNHNY, CDR2 SVGAGI (reference sequence).

A few counts support this clonotype. The chain employs TRBV12-3 or TRBV12-4 and TRBJ1-2, with a tentative D call TRBD1 (5 bases). Trimming shortened V by 2 bases and J by 5 bases, and 12 bases separated the two germline ends. CDR3 size: 14 residues. The CDR3 DNA reads as TGTGCCAGCAGTTTATACAGGAGCGGGTATGGCTACACCTTC. It translates to CASSLYRSGYGYTF.

The table lists this clonotype with a few counts. V usage is TRBV6-2 or TRBV6-3 and J usage is TRBJ2-1, with 10 positions matching TRBD2. V lost 2 bases and J lost 0; bases outside the gene matches: 13. Germline lookup yields CDR1 MNHEY and CDR2 SVGEGT. This CDR3 is 20 amino acids long. The CDR3 DNA follows: TGTGCCAGCAGTTACGCCCCGGGGCTAGCGGGGGCCAACTCCTACAATGAGCAGTTCTTC. Translating gives CASSYAPGLAGANSYNEQFF.

CDR3 nucleotide sequence: TGTGCCAGCTCCCCAAGGGCCTCGAACACTGAAGCTTTCTTT. Translation: CASSPRASNTEAFF. This chain connects TRBV18 to TRBJ1-1; D not resolved. V was shortened by 6 bases and J by 1 base, with 12 bases between the two germline ends. CDR1 KGHSH and CDR2 LQKENI come from the germline V gene. The length of the CDR3 is 14 residues.

The genes are TRBV6-5 and TRBJ1-3, with TRBD1 as a possible D gene (5 bases). CDR1 and CDR2 (germline): MNHEY, SVGAGI. Trimming pared 0 bases from V and 2 bases from J, leaving 14 bases between. The CDR3 covers 17 residues. The CDR3 sequence is CASSYSVAGLAGNTIYF. The CDR3 DNA reads TGTGCCAGCAGTTACTCTGTGGCGGGACTGGCTGGAAACACCATATATTTT.

In this sample, this clonotype turned up a few times. V and J are TRBV20-1 and TRBJ2-4; no firm D call. The CDR3 totals 15 residues. With 6 bases removed from V and 3 bases from J, the gap between germline ends came to 18 bases. Germline lookup yields CDR1 DFQATT and CDR2 SNEGSKA (reference sequence). CDR3 sequence reads: CSALKQAPNKNIQYF. CDR3 DNA: TGCAGTGCCCTCAAGCAGGCTCCTAACAAAAACATTCAGTACTTC.

This clonotype was picked up many times. The gene calls are TRBV7-8 and TRBJ1-5, with no clear D. Germline V CDR1 and CDR2: SGHVS, FQNEAQ. The CDR3 has 16 amino acids. V was shortened by 2 bases and J by 6 bases, with 17 bases between the two germline ends. The CDR3 loop is CASSLLDIPGRQPQHF. CDR3 DNA: TGTGCCAGCAGCTTATTAGATATCCCCGGCCGTCAGCCCCAGCATTTT.

Only a few counts were recorded for this clonotype. The rearrangement links TRBV27 to TRBJ1-4; maybe TRBD1 (6 bases). The length of the CDR3 is 14 residues. The germline V and J ends were trimmed by 2 bases and 4 bases, with 8 bases remaining between them. Germline values: CDR1 MNHEY, CDR2 SMNVEV (reference sequence). The CDR3 is CASSLRDNNEKLFF. The CDR3 DNA reads TGTGCCAGCAGTTTACGGGACAATAATGAAAAACTGTTTTTT.

This clonotype was seen ten or more times. This chain joins TRBV20-1 and TRBJ1-5; the D gene is possibly TRBD1 (6 bases). The germline CDR1 and CDR2 sequences are DFQATT and SNEGSKA (reference sequence). There are 14 residues in the CDR3. The germline V and J ends were trimmed by 3 bases and 4 bases, with 13 bases remaining between them. CDR3 residues: CSASTAGVNQPQHF. The CDR3 nucleotides read TGCAGTGCTAGTACGGCAGGGGTTAATCAGCCCCAGCATTTT.

Many counts were recorded for this clonotype. This rearrangement joins TRBV11-2 to TRBJ2-1; unclear D gene. Trimming stripped 1 base from V and 2 bases from J, with 9 bases between. CDR1 and CDR2 (germline): SGHAT, FQNNGV. The length of the CDR3 is 15 residues. CDR3 region: CASSLAPSPYNEQFF. For the CDR3, the DNA is TGTGCCAGCAGCTTAGCCCCCAGCCCCTACAATGAGCAGTTCTTC.